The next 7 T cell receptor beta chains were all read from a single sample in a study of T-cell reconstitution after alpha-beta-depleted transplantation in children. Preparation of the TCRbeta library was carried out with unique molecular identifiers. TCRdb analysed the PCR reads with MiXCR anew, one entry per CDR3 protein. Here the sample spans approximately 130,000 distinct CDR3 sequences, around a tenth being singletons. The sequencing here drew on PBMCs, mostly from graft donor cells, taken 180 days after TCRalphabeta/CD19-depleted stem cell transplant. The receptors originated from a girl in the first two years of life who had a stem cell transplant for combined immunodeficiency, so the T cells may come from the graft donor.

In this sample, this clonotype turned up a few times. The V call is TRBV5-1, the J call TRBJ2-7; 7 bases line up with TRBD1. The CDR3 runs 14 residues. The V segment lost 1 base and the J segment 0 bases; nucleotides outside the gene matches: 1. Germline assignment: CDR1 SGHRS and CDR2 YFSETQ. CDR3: CASSLRGRSYEQYF. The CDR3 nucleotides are TGCGCCAGCAGCTTGAGGGGGCGCTCCTACGAGCAGTACTTC. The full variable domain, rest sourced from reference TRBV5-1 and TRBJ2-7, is KAGVTQTPRYLIKTRGQQVTLSCSPISGHRSVSWYQQTPGQGLQFLFEYFSETQRNKGNFPGRFSGRQFSNSRSEMNVSTLELGDSALYLCASSLRGRSYEQYFGPGTRLTVT.

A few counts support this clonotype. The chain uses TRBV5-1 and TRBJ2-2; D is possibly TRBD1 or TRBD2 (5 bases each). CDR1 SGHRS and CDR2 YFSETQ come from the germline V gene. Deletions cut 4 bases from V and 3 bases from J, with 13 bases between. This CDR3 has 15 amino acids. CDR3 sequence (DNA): TGCGCCAGCAGCCCTCGAGGGGCGGACACCGGGGAGCTGTTTTTT. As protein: CASSPRGADTGELFF.

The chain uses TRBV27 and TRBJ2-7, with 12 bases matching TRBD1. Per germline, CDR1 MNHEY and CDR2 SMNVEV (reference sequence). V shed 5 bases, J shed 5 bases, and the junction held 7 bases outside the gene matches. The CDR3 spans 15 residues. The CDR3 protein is CASSPRDRGLHEQYF. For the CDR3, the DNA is TGTGCCAGCAGTCCTCGGGACAGGGGGCTCCACGAGCAGTACTTC.

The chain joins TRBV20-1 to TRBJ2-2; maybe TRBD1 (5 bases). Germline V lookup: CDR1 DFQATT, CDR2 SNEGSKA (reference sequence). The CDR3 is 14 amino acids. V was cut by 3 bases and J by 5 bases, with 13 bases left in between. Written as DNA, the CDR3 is TGCAGTGCTAGGCATAGGGGCGGTACCGGGGAGCTGTTTTTT. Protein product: CSARHRGGTGELFF.

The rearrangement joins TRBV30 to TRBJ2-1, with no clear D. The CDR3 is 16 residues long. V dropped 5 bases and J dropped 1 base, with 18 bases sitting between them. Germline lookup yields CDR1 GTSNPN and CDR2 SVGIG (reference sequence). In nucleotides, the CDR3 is TGTGCCTGGGGAGATTCCTGGAAAGGATCCTACAATGAGCAGTTCTTC. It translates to CAWGDSWKGSYNEQFF.

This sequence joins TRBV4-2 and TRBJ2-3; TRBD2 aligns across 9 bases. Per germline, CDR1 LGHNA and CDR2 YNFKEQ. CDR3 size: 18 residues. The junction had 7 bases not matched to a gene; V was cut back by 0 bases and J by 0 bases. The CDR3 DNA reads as TGTGCCAGCAGCCAAGATGGGGCGGGAGGGCCTAGCACAGATACGCAGTATTTT. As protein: CASSQDGAGGPSTDTQYF.

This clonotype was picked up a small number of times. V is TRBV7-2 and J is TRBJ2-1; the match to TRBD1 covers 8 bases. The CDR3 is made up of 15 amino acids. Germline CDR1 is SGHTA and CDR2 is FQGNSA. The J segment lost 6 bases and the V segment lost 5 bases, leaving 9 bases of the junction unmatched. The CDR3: CASSRRQGKTNEQFF. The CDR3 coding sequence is TGTGCCAGCAGCCGAAGACAGGGGAAAACCAATGAGCAGTTCTTC.